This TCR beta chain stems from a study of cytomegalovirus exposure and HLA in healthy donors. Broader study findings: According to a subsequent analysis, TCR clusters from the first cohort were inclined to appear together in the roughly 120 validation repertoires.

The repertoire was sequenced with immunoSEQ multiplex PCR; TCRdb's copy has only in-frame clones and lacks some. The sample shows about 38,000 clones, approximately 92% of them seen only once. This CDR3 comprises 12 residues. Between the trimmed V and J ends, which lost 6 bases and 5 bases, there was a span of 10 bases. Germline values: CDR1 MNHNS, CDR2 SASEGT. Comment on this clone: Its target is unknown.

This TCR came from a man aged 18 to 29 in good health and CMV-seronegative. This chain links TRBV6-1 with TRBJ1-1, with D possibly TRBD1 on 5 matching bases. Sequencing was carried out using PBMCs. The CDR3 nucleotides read TGTGCCAGCAGCCTGACAGCGACTGAAGCTTTCTTT. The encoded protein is CASSLTATEAFF.